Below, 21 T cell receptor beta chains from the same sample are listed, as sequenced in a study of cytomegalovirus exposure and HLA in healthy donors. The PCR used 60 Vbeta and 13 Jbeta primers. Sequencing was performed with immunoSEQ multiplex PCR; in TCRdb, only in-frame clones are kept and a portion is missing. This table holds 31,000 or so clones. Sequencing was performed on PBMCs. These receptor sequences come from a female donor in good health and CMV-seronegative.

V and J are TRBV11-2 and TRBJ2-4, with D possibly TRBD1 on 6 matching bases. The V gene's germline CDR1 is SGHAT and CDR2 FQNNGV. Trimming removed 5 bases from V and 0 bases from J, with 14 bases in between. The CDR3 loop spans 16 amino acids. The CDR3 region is CASSRGQTVAKNIQYF. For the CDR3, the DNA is TGTGCCAGCAGCCGAGGACAGACCGTAGCCAAAAACATTCAGTACTTC. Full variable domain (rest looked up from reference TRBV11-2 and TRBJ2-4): EAGVAQSPRYKIIEKRQSVAFWCNPISGHATLYWYQQILGQGPKLLIQFQNNGVVDDSQLPKDRFSAERLKGVDSTLKIQPAKLEDSAVYLCASSRGQTVAKNIQYFGAGTRLSVL.

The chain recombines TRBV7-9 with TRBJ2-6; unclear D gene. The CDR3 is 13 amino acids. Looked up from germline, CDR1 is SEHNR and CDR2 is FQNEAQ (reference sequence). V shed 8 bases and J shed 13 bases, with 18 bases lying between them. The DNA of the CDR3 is TGTGCCAGCGATTCAGGCCCAGTTTATGTCCTGACTTTC. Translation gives CASDSGPVYVLTF.

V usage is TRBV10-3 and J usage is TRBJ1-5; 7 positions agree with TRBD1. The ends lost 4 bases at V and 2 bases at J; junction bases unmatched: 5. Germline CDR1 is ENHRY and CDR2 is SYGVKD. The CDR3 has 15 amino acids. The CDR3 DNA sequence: TGTGCCATCAGTGCGGACGGACAGGGCAATCAGCCCCAGCATTTT. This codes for CAISADGQGNQPQHF.

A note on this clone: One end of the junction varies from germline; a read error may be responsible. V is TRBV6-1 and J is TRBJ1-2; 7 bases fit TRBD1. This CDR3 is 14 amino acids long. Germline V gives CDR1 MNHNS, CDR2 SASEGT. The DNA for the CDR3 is TGTGCCAGTAGTGAAGAGGGCAGGGGGTTCGGCTACACCTTC. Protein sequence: CASSEEGRGFGYTF.

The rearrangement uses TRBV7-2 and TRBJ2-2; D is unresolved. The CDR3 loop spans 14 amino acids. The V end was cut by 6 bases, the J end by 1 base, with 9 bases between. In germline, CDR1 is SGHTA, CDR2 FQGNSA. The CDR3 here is CASRLLGNTGELFF. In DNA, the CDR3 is TGTGCCAGCAGGCTCCTCGGGAACACCGGGGAGCTGTTTTTT. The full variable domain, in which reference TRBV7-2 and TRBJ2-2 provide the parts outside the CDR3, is GAGVSQSPSNKVTEKGKDVELRCDPISGHTALYWYRQSLGQGLEFLIYFQGNSAPDKSGLPSDRFSAERTGGSVSTLTIQRTQQEDSAVYLCASRLLGNTGELFFGEGSRLTVL.

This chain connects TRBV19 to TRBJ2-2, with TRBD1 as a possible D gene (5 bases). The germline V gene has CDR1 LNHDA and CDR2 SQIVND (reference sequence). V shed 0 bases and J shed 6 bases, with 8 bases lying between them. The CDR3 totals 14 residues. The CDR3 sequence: CASSIDRVAGELFF. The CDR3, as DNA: TGTGCCAGTAGTATAGACAGGGTGGCCGGGGAGCTGTTTTTT. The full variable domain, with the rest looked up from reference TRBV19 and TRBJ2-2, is DGGITQSPKYLFRKEGQNVTLSCEQNLNHDAMYWYRQDPGQGLRLIYYSQIVNDFQKGDIAEGYSVSREKKESFPLTVTSAQKNPTAFYLCASSIDRVAGELFFGEGSRLTVL.

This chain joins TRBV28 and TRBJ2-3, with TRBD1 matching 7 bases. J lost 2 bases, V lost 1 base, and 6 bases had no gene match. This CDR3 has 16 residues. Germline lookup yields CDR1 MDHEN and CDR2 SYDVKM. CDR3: CASSLSAGGPTDTQYF. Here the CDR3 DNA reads TGTGCCAGCAGTTTATCCGCAGGGGGTCCCACAGATACGCAGTATTTT. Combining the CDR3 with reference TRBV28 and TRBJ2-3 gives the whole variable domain DVKVTQSSRYLVKRTGEKVFLECVQDMDHENMFWYRQDPGLGLRLIYFSYDVKMKEKGDIPEGYSVSREKKERFSLILESASTNQTSMYLCASSLSAGGPTDTQYFGPGTRLTVL.

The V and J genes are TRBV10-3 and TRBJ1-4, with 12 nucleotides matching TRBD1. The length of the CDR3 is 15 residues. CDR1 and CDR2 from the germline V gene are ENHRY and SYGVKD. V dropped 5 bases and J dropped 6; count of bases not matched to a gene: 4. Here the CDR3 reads CAISSGTGGYEKLFF. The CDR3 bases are TGTGCCATCAGTTCTGGGACAGGGGGCTATGAAAAACTGTTTTTT.

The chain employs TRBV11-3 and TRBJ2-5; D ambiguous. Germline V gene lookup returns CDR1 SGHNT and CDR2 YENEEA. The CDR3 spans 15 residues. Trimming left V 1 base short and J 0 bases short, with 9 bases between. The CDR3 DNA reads TGTGCCAGCAGCTTAGGACACCAGTACCAAGAGACCCAGTACTTC. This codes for CASSLGHQYQETQYF.

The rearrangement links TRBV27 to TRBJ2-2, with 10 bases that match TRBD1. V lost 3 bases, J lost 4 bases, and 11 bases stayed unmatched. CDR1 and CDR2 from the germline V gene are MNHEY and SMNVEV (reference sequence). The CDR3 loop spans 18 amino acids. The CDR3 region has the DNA TGTGCCAGCAGTTTTCACGGGACAGGGGCCGGGGGCACCGGGGAGCTGTTTTTT. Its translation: CASSFHGTGAGGTGELFF.

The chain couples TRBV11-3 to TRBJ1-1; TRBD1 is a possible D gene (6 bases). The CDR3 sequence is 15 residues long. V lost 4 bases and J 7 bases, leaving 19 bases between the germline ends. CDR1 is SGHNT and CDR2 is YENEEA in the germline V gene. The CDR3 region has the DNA TGTGCCAGCAGCTCTCGGCAGGGGAACGTGGGTGAAGCTTTCTTT. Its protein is CASSSRQGNVGEAFF.

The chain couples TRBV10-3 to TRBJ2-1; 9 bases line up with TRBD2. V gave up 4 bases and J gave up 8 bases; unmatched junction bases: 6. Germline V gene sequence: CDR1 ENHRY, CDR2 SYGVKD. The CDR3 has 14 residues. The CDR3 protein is CAISVGGGAYEQFF. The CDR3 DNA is TGTGCCATCAGTGTTGGCGGGGGGGCATATGAGCAGTTCTTC.

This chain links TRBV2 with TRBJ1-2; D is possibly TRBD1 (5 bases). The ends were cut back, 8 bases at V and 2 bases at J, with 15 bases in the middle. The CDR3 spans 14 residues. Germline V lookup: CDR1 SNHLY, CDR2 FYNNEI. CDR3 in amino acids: CASRGAGSNYGYTF. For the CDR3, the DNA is TGTGCCAGCCGCGGGGCAGGGTCCAACTATGGCTACACCTTC.

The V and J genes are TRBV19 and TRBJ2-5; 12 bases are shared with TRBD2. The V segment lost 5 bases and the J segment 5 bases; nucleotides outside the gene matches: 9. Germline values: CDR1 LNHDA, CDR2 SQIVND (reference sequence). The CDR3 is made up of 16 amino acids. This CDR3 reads CASSLRTSGVGETQYF. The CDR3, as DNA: TGTGCCAGTAGTCTCCGGACTAGCGGGGTTGGGGAGACCCAGTACTTC.

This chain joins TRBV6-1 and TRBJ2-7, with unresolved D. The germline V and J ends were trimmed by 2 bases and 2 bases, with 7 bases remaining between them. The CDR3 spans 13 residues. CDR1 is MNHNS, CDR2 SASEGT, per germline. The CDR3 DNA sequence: TGTGCCAGCAGTGAACAGGCCGCCTACGAGCAGTACTTC. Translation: CASSEQAAYEQYF.

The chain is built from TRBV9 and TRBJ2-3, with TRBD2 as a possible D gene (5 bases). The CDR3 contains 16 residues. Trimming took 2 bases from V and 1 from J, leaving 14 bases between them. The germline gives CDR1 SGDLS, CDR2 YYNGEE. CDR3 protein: CASSVRRERGTDTQYF. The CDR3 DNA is TGTGCCAGCAGCGTTAGGCGAGAGAGGGGCACAGATACGCAGTATTTT.

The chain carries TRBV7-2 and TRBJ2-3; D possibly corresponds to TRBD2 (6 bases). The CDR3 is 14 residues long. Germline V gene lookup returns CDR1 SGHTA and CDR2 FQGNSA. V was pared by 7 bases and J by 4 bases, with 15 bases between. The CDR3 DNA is TGTGCCAGCACCAAAGGAGGGTTCCCAGATACGCAGTATTTT. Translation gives CASTKGGFPDTQYF.

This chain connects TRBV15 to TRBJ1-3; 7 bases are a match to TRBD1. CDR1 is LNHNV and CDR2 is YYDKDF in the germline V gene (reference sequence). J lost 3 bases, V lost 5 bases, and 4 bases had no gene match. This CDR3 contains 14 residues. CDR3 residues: CATSLRQGGNTIYF. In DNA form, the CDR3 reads TGTGCCACCAGCTTAAGACAGGGTGGAAACACCATATATTTT.

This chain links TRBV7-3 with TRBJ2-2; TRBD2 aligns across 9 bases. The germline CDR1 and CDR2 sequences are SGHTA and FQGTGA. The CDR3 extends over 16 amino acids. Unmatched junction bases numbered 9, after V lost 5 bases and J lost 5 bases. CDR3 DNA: TGTGCCAGCAGCCCTGCGGGGGGGCCACAAACCGGGGAGCTGTTTTTT. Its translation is CASSPAGGPQTGELFF.

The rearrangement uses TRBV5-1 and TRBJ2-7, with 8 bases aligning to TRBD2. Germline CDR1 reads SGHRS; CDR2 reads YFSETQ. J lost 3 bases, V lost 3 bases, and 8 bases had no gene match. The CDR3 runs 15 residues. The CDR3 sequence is CASSSGTSLVYEQYF. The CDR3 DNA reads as TGCGCCAGCAGCTCTGGGACTAGTTTAGTCTACGAGCAGTACTTC.

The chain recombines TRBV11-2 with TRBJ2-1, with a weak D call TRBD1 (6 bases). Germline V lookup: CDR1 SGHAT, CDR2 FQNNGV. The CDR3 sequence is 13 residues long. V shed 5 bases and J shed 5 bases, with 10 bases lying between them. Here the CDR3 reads CASSGGQNNEQFF. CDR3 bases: TGTGCCAGCAGCGGGGGACAAAACAATGAGCAGTTCTTC.